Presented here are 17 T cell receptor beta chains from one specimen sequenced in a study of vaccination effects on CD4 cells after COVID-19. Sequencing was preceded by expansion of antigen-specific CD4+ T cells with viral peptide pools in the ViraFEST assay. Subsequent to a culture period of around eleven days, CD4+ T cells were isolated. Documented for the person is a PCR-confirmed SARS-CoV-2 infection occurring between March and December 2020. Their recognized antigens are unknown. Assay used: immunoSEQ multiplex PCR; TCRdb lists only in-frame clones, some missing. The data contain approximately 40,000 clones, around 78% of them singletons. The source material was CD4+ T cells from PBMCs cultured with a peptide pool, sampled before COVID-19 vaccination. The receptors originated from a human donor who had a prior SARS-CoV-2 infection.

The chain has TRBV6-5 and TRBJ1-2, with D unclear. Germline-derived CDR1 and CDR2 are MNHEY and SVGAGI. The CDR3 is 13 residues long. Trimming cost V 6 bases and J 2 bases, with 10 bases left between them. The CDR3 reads CASRPMGNYGYTF. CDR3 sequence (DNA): TGTGCCAGCAGACCAATGGGGAACTATGGCTACACCTTC.

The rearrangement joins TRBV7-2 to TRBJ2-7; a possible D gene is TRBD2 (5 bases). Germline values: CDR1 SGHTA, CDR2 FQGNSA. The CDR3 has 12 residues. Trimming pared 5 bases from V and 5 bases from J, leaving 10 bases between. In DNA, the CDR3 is TGTGCCAGCAGCCCCCGGGGAGACGAGCAGTACTTC. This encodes CASSPRGDEQYF.

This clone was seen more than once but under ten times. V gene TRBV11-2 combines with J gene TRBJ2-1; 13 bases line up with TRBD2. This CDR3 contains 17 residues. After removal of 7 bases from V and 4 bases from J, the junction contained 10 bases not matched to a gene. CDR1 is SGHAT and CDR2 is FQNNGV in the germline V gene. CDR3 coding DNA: TGTGCCAGCACTTCACATTTACTAGCGGGGGGGTACAATGAGCAGTTCTTC. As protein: CASTSHLLAGGYNEQFF.

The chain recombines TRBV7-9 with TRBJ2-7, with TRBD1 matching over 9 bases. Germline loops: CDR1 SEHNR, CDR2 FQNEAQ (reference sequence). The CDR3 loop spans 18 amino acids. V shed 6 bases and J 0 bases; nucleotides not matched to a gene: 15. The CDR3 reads CASSFYPNRGRFSYEQYF. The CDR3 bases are TGTGCCAGCAGTTTCTACCCCAACAGGGGGCGTTTCTCCTACGAGCAGTACTTC.

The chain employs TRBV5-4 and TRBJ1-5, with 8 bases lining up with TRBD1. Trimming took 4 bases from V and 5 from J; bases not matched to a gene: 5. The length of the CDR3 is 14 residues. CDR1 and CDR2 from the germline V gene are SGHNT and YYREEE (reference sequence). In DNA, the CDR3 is TGTGCCAGCAGCGCCGGGACAGGAGATCAGCCCCAGCATTTT. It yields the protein CASSAGTGDQPQHF.

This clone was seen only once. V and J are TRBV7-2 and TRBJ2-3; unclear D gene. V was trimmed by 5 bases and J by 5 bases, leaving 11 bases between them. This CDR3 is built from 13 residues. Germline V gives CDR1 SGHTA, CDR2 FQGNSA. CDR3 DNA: TGTGCCAGCAGCAACGGGTTTGGAGATACGCAGTATTTT. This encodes CASSNGFGDTQYF.

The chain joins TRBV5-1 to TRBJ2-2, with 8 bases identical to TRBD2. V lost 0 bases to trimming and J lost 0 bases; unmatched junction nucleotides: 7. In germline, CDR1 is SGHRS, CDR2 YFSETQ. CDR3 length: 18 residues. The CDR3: CASSLEASGLSNTGELFF. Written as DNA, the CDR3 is TGCGCCAGCAGCTTGGAGGCTAGCGGGCTCTCGAACACCGGGGAGCTGTTTTTT.

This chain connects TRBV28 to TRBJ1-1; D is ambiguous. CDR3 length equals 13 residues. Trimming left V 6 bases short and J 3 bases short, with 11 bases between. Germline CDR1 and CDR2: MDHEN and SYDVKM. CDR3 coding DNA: TGTGCCAGCAGAACCGACACGTACACTGAAGCTTTCTTT. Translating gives CASRTDTYTEAFF. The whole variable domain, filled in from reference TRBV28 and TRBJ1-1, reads DVKVTQSSRYLVKRTGEKVFLECVQDMDHENMFWYRQDPGLGLRLIYFSYDVKMKEKGDIPEGYSVSREKKERFSLILESASTNQTSMYLCASRTDTYTEAFFGQGTRLTVV.

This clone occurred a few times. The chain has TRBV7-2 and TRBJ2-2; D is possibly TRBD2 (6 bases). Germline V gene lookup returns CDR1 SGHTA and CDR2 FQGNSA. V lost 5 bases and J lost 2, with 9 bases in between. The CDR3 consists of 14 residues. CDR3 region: CASSPGLNTGELFF. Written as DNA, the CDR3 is TGTGCCAGCAGCCCCGGACTAAACACCGGGGAGCTGTTTTTT.

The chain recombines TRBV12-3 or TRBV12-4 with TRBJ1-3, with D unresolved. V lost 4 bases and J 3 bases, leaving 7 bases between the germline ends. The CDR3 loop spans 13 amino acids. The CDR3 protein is CASSYVLGNTIYF. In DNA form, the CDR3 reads TGTGCCAGCAGTTACGTGCTTGGAAACACCATATATTTT.

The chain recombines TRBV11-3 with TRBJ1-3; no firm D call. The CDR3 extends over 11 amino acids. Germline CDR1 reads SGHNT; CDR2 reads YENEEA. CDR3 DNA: TGTACGGGAATCTCTGGAAACACCATATATTTT. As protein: CTGISGNTIYF.

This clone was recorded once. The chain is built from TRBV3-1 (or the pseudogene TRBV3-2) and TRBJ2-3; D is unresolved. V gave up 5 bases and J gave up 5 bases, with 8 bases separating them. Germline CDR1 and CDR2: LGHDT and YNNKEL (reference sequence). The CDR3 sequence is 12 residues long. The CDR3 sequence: CASSFTRDTQYF. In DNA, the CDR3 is TGTGCCAGCAGCTTTACCCGAGATACGCAGTATTTT.

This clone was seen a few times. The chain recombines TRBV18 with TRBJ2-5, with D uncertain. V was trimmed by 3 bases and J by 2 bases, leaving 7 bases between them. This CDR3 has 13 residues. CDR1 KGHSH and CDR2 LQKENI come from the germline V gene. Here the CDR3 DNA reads TGTGCCAGCTCACCGGTACAGCAAGAGACCCAGTACTTC. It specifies CASSPVQQETQYF.

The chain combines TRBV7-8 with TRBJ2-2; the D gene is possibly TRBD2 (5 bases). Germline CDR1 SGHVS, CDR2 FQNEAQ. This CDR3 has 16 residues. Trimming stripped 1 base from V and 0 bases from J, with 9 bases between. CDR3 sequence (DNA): TGTGCCAGCAGCTTAGAAGGACTGGCGAACACCGGGGAGCTGTTTTTT. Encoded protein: CASSLEGLANTGELFF.

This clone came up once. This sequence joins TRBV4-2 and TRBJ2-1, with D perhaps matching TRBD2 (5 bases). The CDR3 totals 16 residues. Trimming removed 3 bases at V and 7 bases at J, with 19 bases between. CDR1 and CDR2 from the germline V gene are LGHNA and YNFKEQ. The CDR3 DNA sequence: TGTGCCAGCAGCCACCTAGGAGGAGGTCGAGAGAATGAGCAGTTCTTC. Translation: CASSHLGGGRENEQFF.

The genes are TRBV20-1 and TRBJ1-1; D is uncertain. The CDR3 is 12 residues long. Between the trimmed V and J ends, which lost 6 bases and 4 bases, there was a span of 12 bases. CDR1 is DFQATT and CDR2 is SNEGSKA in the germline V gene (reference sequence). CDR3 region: CSASGLATEAFF. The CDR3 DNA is TGCAGTGCCAGTGGCTTAGCCACTGAAGCTTTCTTT.

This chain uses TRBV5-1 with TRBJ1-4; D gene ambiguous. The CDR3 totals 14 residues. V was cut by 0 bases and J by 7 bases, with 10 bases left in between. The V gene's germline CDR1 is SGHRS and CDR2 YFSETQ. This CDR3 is CASSLAGPGEKLFF. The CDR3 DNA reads TGCGCCAGCAGCTTGGCCGGGCCGGGTGAAAAACTGTTTTTT.